The entry below gives a single T cell receptor (beta chain) sequence along with its context. This specimen comes from a study of identical twins. The J segment lost 2 bases and the V segment lost 5 bases, leaving 10 bases of the junction unmatched. Germline loops: CDR1 SGHVS, CDR2 FNYEAQ. The CDR3 consists of 16 residues. TCRdb re-derived calls from the 5' RACE reads in MiXCR, one entry per CDR3 protein. The sample yields some 500,000 distinct CDR3 sequences, roughly 9.5% seen once. The data were also submitted as part of a second study, on yellow fever vaccine responses in identical twins.

Sequencing was done on a sample of PBMCs. The chain is built from TRBV7-6 and TRBJ2-3, with 7 bases that match TRBD1. This receptor was taken from a young woman in good health. The CDR3 DNA reads as TGTGCCAGCAGCCCACGGACAGGCACTTTCACAGATACGCAGTATTTT. The encoded protein is CASSPRTGTFTDTQYF. Based on the CDR3 plus reference TRBV7-6 and TRBJ2-3, the full variable domain is GAGVSQSPRYKVTKRGQDVALRCDPISGHVSLYWYRQALGQGPEFLTYFNYEAQQDKSGLPNDRFSAERPEGSISTLTIQRTEQRDSAMYRCASSPRTGTFTDTQYFGPGTRLTVL.